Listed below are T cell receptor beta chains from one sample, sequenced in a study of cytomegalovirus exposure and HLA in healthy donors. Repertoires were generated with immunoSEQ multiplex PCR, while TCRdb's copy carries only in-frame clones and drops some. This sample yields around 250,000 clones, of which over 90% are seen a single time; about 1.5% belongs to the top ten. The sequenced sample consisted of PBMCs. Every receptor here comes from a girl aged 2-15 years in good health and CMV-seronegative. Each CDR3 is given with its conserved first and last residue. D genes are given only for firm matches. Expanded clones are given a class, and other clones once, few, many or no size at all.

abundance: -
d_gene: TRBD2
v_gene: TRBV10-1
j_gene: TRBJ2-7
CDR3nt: TGCGCCAGCAGTGCGGGGGGCTACGAGCAGTACTTC
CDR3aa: CASSAGGYEQYF

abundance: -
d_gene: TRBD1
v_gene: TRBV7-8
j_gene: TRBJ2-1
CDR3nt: TGTGCCAGCAGCTCCCAGTCCGGGACAGGGGGCTCCTACAATGAGCAGTTCTTC
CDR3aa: CASSSQSGTGGSYNEQFF

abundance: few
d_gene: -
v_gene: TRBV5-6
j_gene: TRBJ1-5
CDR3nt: TGTGCCAGCAGCTTGGCGGATCAGCCCCAGCATTTT
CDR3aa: CASSLADQPQHF

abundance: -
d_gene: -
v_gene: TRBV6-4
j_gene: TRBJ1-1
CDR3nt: TGTGCCAGTAAATTAAACAAGAACACTGAAGCTTTCTTT
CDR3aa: CASKLNKNTEAFF

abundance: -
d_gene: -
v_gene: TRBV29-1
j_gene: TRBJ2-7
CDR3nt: TGCAGCGTTGTAGCGGACTTAACCTACGAGCAGTACTTC
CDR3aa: CSVVADLTYEQYF

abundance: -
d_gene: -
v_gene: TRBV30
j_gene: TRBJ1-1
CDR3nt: TGTGCCTGGAACGGGGGGCTAATGAACACTGAAGCTTTCTTT
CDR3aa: CAWNGGLMNTEAFF

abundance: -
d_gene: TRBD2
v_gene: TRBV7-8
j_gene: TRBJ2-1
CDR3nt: TGTGCCAGCAGCCCAGTGTTGCGGGGGAATGCTATACGAAGGACCACCTACAATGAGCAGTTCTTC
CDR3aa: CASSPVLRGNAIRRTTYNEQFF

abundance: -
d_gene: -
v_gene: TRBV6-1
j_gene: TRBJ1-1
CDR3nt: TGTGCCAGCAGCCCCTTAGCAGACGTTGACACTGAAGCTTTCTTT
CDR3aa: CASSPLADVDTEAFF

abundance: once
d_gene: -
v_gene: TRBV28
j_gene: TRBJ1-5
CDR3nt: TGTGCCAGTGGGGCCGGGGGTCTCCAGCCCCAGCATTTT
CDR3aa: CASGAGGLQPQHF

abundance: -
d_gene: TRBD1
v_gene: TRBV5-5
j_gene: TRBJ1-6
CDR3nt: TGTGCCAGCAGCTACGGGACAGGGGTAAATTCACCCCTCCACTTT
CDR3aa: CASSYGTGVNSPLHF

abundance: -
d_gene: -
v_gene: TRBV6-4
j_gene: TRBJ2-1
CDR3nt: TGTGCCAGCAGTGAGGAGATGGCGGGCGGTCAAGATGAGCAGTTCTTC
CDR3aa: CASSEEMAGGQDEQFF

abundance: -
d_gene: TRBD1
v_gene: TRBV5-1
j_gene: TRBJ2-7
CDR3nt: TGCGCCAGCACAGGACAGGGGGCCGACGAGCAGTACTTC
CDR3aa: CASTGQGADEQYF

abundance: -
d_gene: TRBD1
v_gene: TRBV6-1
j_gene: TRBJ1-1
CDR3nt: TGTGCCAGCAACAACAGGGGACAGGTGGGCACTGAAGCTTTCTTT
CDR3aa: CASNNRGQVGTEAFF

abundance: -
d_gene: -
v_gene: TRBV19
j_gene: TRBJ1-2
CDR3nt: TGTGCCAGTAGTATGACATATTTCCCCGACTATGGCTACACCTTC
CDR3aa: CASSMTYFPDYGYTF

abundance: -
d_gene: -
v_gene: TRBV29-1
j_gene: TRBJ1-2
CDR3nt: TGCAGCGTTGTATTGGTCCCGAGAAAAGGACAGACTAACTATGGCTACACCTTC
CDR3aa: CSVVLVPRKGQTNYGYTF

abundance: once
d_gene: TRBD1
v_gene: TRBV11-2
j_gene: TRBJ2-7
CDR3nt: TGTGCCAGCAGCACCCAGGGACAGTATCCGGCTTACGAGCAGTACTTC
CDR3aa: CASSTQGQYPAYEQYF

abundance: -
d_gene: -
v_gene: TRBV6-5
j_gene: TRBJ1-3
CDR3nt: TGTGCCAGCAGATCCGACACGAACTCTGGAAACACCATATATTTT
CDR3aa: CASRSDTNSGNTIYF

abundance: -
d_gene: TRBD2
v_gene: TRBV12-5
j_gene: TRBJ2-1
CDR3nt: TGTGCTAGTGGTCGTAGCGGGGGGCGGGTTGAGCAGTTCTTC
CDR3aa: CASGRSGGRVEQFF

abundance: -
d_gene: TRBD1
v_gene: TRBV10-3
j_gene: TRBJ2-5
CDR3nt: TGTGCCATCAGTGGACGACAGGGACAAGAGACCCAGTACTTC
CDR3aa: CAISGRQGQETQYF

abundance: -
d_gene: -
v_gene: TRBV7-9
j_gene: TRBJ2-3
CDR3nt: TGTGCCAGCAGCCCCGGGACTTCCACAGATACGCAGTATTTT
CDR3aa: CASSPGTSTDTQYF

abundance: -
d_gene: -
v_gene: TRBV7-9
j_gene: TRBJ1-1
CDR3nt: TGTGCCAGCAGCAAAGCGGGCACTGAAGCTTTCTTT
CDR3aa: CASSKAGTEAFF

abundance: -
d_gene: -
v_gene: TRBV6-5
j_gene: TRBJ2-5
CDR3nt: TGTGCCAGCAGTTGGAGAGAGACCCAGTACTTC
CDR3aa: CASSWRETQYF

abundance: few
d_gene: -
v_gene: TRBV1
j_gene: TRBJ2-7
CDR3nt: TGCACCAGCAGCCCTGACAGGGAAAAGAACGAGCAGTACTTC
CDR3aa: CTSSPDREKNEQYF

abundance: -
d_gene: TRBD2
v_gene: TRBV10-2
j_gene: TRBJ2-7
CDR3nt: TGCGCCAGCCGACTAGCGGGGGGTTCCTACGAGCAGTACTTC
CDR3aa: CASRLAGGSYEQYF

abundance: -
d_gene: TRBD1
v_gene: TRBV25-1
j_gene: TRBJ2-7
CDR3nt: TGTGCCAGCAGACCGGGACAGGCTAGCTCCTACGAGCAGTACTTC
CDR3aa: CASRPGQASSYEQYF

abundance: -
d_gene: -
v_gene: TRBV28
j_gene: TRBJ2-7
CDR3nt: TGTGCCAGCAGTTTATCCCCCCGACAGGTTAGGTACGAGCAGTACTTC
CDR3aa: CASSLSPRQVRYEQYF

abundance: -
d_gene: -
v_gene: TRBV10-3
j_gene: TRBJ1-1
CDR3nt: TGTGCCATCAGTGAGTTCACAGGGACCAACACTGAAGCTTTCTTT
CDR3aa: CAISEFTGTNTEAFF

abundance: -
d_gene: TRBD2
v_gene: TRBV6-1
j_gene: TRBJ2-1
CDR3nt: TGTGCCAGCAGTGATGTAGCGGGAAATGGGAATGAGCAGTTCTTC
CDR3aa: CASSDVAGNGNEQFF

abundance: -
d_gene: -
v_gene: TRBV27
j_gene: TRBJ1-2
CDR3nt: TGTGCCAGCAGGCCCCAGGGAAAGGGCTACACCTTC
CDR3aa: CASRPQGKGYTF

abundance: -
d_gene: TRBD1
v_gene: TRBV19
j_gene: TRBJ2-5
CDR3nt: TGTGCCAGTAGTATAATCGGGACAGGGGAAGAGACCCAGTACTTC
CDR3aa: CASSIIGTGEETQYF

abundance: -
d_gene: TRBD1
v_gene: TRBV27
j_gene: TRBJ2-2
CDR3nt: TGTGCCAGCAGTCGGCCGGGACAGGGACGATCTAGGGAGCTGTTTTTT
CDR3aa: CASSRPGQGRSRELFF

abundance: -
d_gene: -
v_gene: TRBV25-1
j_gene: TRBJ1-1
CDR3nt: TGTGCCAGCAGTGGTACAGGTAGGACTGAAGCTTTCTTT
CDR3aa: CASSGTGRTEAFF

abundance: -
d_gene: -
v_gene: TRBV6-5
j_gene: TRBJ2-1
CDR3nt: TGTGCCAGCCGACAGGCTTTGATCGGTGAGCAGTTCTTC
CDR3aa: CASRQALIGEQFF

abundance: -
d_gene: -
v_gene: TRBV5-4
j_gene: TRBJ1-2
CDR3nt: TGTGCCAGCAGCCCAGGGAATCCCCTATTGGGCTACACCTTC
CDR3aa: CASSPGNPLLGYTF

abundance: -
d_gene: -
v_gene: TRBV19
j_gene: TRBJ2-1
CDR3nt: TGTGCCAGTAGTATAGTGGCAGGGAAATACAATGAGCAGTTCTTC
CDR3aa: CASSIVAGKYNEQFF

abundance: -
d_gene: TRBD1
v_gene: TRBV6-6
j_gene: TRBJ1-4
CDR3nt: TGTGCCAGCAGTCGTGGGACAGGGGTGGGGAAACTGTTTTTT
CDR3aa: CASSRGTGVGKLFF

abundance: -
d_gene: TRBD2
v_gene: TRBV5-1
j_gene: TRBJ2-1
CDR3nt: TGCGCCAGCAGCTTAGCGGGAGATTACAATGAGCAGTTCTTC
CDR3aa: CASSLAGDYNEQFF

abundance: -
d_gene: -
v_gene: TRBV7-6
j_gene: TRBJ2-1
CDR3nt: TGTGCCAGCAGCTTAGAAAGGGGAGGTGAGCAGTTCTTC
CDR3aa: CASSLERGGEQFF

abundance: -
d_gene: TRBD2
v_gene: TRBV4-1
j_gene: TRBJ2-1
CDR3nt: TGCGCCAGCAGCCAAGATAACAGCGGGGTCTACAATGAGCAGTTCTTC
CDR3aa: CASSQDNSGVYNEQFF

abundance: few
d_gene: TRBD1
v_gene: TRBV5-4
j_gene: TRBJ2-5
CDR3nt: TGTGCCAGCAGCAGATCCGGGGACAGGGGGCGTCAAGAGACCCAGTACTTC
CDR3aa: CASSRSGDRGRQETQYF

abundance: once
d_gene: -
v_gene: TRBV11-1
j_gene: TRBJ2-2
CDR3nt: TGTGCCAGCAGCAATCAACAGGGTCCCGGGGAGCTGTTTTTT
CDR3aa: CASSNQQGPGELFF

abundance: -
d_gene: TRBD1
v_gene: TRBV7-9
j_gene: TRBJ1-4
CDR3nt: TGTGCCAGCAGCTCCCAGACAGGGGGGAATGAAAAACTGTTTTTT
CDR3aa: CASSSQTGGNEKLFF

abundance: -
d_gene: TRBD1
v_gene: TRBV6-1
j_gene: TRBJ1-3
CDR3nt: TGTGCCAGCAGTGAGGGTCAGGGGGCGATCTCTGGAAACACCATATATTTT
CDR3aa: CASSEGQGAISGNTIYF

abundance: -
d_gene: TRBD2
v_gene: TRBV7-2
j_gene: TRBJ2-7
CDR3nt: TGTGCCAGCAGCCCCCCTACTAGCGGAATCTACGAGCAGTACTTC
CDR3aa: CASSPPTSGIYEQYF

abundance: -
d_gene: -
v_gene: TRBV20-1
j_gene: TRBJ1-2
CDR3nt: TGCAGTGCTAGGCGTGATGGCTACACCTTC
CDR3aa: CSARRDGYTF

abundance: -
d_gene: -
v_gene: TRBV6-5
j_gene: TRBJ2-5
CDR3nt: TGTGCCAGCAGGGCGTCAGTGCCTGAGGGGGAGTACTTC
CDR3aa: CASRASVPEGEYF

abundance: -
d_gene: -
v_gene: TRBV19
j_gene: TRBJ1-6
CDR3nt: TGTGCCAGTAGTCCGGGGATCCAATCACCCCTCCACTTT
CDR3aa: CASSPGIQSPLHF

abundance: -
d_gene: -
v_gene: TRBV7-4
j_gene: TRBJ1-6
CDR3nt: TGTGCCAGCAGCTTTCGGGTGAACAGGGAAATAAAGGATAATTCACCCCTCCACTTT
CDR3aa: CASSFRVNREIKDNSPLHF

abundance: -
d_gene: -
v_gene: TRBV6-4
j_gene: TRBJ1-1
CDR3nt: TGTGCCAGCAGTCGGACAGAGAACACTGAAGCTTTCTTT
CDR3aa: CASSRTENTEAFF

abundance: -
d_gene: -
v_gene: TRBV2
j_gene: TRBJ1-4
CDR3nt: TGTGCCAGCAGTTATAAAGAAAAACTGTTTTTT
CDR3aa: CASSYKEKLFF

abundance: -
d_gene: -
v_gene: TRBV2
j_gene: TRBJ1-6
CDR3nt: TGTGCCAGCAAGTTAAGACAGGCCATTCCAATTTATAATTCACCCCTCCACTTT
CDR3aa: CASKLRQAIPIYNSPLHF

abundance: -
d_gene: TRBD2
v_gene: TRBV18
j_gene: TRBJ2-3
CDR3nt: TGTGCCAGCTCACCGGTAGCGGGAGGGAGCACAGATACGCAGTATTTT
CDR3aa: CASSPVAGGSTDTQYF

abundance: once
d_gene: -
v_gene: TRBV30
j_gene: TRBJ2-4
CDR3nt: TGTGCCTGGAGTGTATTGCGGACAAGTGACGCCAAAAACATTCAGTACTTC
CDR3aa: CAWSVLRTSDAKNIQYF

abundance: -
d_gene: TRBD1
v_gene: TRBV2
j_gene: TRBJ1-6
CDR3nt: TGTGCCAGCACCCGGGACAGGGATTCACCCCTCCACTTT
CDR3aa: CASTRDRDSPLHF

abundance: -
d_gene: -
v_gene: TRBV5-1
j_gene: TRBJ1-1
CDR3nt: TGCGCCAGCAGCTCTCCGGGGAAAACGAACACTGAAGCTTTCTTT
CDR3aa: CASSSPGKTNTEAFF